One sample yielded the 25 T cell receptor beta chains listed below, sequenced in a study of blood T cell repertoires in COVID-19. The data were produced by immunoSEQ multiplex PCR, yet TCRdb's version contains in-frame clones alone and is incomplete. The profile shows some 100,000 clones, about nine tenths of them singletons. Source material: peripheral blood. Receptors originate from a human donor in a cohort sampled during active COVID-19.

The chain recombines TRBV27 with TRBJ1-1; 9 bases are a match to TRBD1. V was pared by 0 bases and J by 6 bases, with 8 bases of the junction left unmatched. Germline CDR1 reads MNHEY; CDR2 reads SMNVEV (reference sequence). The CDR3 length is 16 residues. This CDR3 is CASSLSKGQGTSEAFF. CDR3 DNA: TGTGCCAGCAGTTTATCGAAGGGACAGGGAACTTCTGAAGCTTTCTTT.

The rearrangement uses TRBV9 and TRBJ2-1, with 12 positions matching TRBD1. In germline, CDR1 is SGDLS, CDR2 YYNGEE. V lost 4 bases and J lost 8; bases outside the gene matches: 10. The CDR3 totals 16 residues. The CDR3 region is CASSPSTGTGGHEQFF. Written as DNA, the CDR3 is TGTGCCAGCAGCCCCAGCACCGGGACAGGGGGCCATGAGCAGTTCTTC.

In its sample, this clone was seen once. The chain recombines TRBV5-5 with TRBJ2-7, with D maybe TRBD1 (6 bases). The germline V gene encodes CDR1 SGHKS and CDR2 YYEKEE (reference sequence). Trimming took off 6 bases at V and 3 bases at J, with 16 bases between the two ends. This CDR3 has 14 residues. CDR3 DNA: TGTGCCAGCAAGCAGGGGCCGGTCCTCTACGAGCAGTACTTC. It is translated as CASKQGPVLYEQYF.

V usage is TRBV6-6 and J usage is TRBJ1-2; 8 positions match TRBD1. The CDR3 runs 15 residues. CDR1 is MNHNY, CDR2 SVGAGI, per germline (reference sequence). V lost 1 base to trimming and J lost 3 bases; unmatched junction nucleotides: 4. The CDR3 DNA reads TGTGCCAGCAGTTACTTTAACAGGGGGGACTATGGCTACACCTTC. This gives the protein CASSYFNRGDYGYTF.

The chain joins TRBV19 to TRBJ1-3; 7 bases align to TRBD1. The germline CDR1 and CDR2 sequences are LNHDA and SQIVND (reference sequence). The CDR3 is 16 amino acids. Trimming removed 6 bases from V and 0 bases from J; junction bases left unmatched: 8. CDR3 residues: CASRGTVRLSGNTIYF. The CDR3 DNA sequence: TGTGCCAGTAGGGGGACAGTAAGACTCTCTGGAAACACCATATATTTT.

J is TRBJ2-7 and V is TRBV7-2, with 8 bases lining up with TRBD2. This CDR3 comprises 15 residues. Germline V gives CDR1 SGHTA, CDR2 FQGNSA. Trimming at V came to 1 base and at J to 4 bases, leaving 6 bases not matched to a gene. CDR3 residues: CASSLVAGIEYEQYF. The CDR3 DNA is TGTGCCAGCAGCTTAGTAGCGGGAATAGAATACGAGCAGTACTTC.

The chain links TRBV7-2 to TRBJ2-1; 8 bases are a match to TRBD1. CDR1 is SGHTA and CDR2 is FQGNSA in the germline V gene. The CDR3 has 16 residues. V lost 1 base to trimming and J lost 7 bases; unmatched junction nucleotides: 9. CDR3 residues: CASSLGRRTGWNEQFF. The CDR3 DNA is TGTGCCAGCAGCTTAGGGAGAAGGACAGGGTGGAATGAGCAGTTCTTC.

This chain links TRBV12-3 or TRBV12-4 with TRBJ1-1; D unresolved. This CDR3 comprises 12 residues. V was shortened by 3 bases and J by 5 bases, with 7 bases between the two germline ends. CDR3 nucleotide sequence: TGTGCCAGCAGTTTTGTCAGTACTGAAGCTTTCTTT. Translating it yields CASSFVSTEAFF.

V usage is TRBV5-1 and J usage is TRBJ2-7; 8 bases are shared with TRBD2. The V gene end was trimmed by 0 bases and the J gene end by 3 bases; junction bases not matched to a gene: 5. Germline CDR1 and CDR2: SGHRS and YFSETQ. CDR3 length equals 15 residues. The CDR3, as DNA: TGCGCCAGCAGCTTGGTGGCTAGCGGGTACTACGAGCAGTACTTC. The encoded protein is CASSLVASGYYEQYF. The whole variable domain, filled in from reference TRBV5-1 and TRBJ2-7, reads KAGVTQTPRYLIKTRGQQVTLSCSPISGHRSVSWYQQTPGQGLQFLFEYFSETQRNKGNFPGRFSGRQFSNSRSEMNVSTLELGDSALYLCASSLVASGYYEQYFGPGTRLTVT.

The rearrangement joins TRBV18 to TRBJ1-4; TRBD1 might be the D (5 bases). Germline CDR1 reads KGHSH; CDR2 reads LQKENI. The V gene lost 2 bases and the J gene lost 2 bases, with 9 bases spanning the gap. This CDR3 has 15 amino acids. In DNA, the CDR3 is TGTGCCAGCTCACCATCGGGGGGTACTAATGAAAAACTGTTTTTT. It codes for CASSPSGGTNEKLFF.

The V call is TRBV29-1, the J call TRBJ1-1; 9 nucleotides match TRBD1. The CDR3 sequence is 13 residues long. The trim removed 4 bases at V and 2 bases at J, leaving 2 bases unmatched. Germline values: CDR1 SQVTM, CDR2 ANQGSEA. CDR3: CSVVTGGNTEAFF. The CDR3 coding sequence is TGCAGCGTTGTTACAGGGGGCAACACTGAAGCTTTCTTT.

This chain uses TRBV28 with TRBJ1-3; D gene ambiguous. The CDR3 sequence is 15 residues long. Trimming left V 2 bases short and J 3 bases short, with 11 bases between. Germline V lookup: CDR1 MDHEN, CDR2 SYDVKM. CDR3 residues: CASSLGRHSGNTIYF. The CDR3 DNA reads as TGTGCCAGCAGTTTAGGCAGGCACAGTGGAAACACCATATATTTT.

This sequence joins TRBV11-2 and TRBJ2-7; maybe TRBD1 (6 bases). V shed 3 bases and J shed 2 bases, with 11 bases lying between them. CDR1 SGHAT and CDR2 FQNNGV come from the germline V gene. The CDR3 is 14 amino acids. The CDR3 spells CASSFNRETYEQYF. Here the CDR3 DNA reads TGTGCCAGCAGCTTCAACAGGGAAACCTACGAGCAGTACTTC.

The chain combines TRBV20-1 with TRBJ1-1; D perhaps matches TRBD1 (5 bases). The germline V gene has CDR1 DFQATT and CDR2 SNEGSKA (reference sequence). V shed 6 bases and J shed 8 bases, with 10 bases lying between them. CDR3 length: 10 residues. CDR3 DNA: TGCAGTGCCCAGAGGACAGAAGCTTTCTTT. Its translation: CSAQRTEAFF.

The chain links TRBV30 to TRBJ1-2; D is ambiguous. Germline V gene lookup returns CDR1 GTSNPN and CDR2 SVGIG (reference sequence). The CDR3 spans 14 residues. The V end was cut by 0 bases, the J end by 1 base, with 9 bases between. Here the CDR3 DNA reads TGTGCCTGGAGTGTAACCGGGTTTAACTATGGCTACACCTTC. This sequence encodes CAWSVTGFNYGYTF. Filled out from reference TRBV30 and TRBJ1-2, the complete variable domain reads SQTIHQWPATLVQPVGSPLSLECTVEGTSNPNLYWYRQAAGRGLQLLFYSVGIGQISSEVPQNLSASRPQDRQFILSSKKLLLSDSGFYLCAWSVTGFNYGYTFGSGTRLTVV.

The rearrangement uses TRBV25-1 and TRBJ2-7; possible D gene TRBD2, 6 bases. V lost 0 bases and J 0 bases, leaving 9 bases between the germline ends. This CDR3 has 15 amino acids. The germline V gene has CDR1 MGHDK and CDR2 SYGVNS. CDR3 coding DNA: TGTGCCAGCAGTGAATACGCCGGGAGCTCCTACGAGCAGTACTTC. This sequence encodes CASSEYAGSSYEQYF.

V gene TRBV7-3 combines with J gene TRBJ2-1; the match to TRBD1 covers 9 bases. The trim removed 6 bases at V and 2 bases at J, leaving 11 bases unmatched. The length of the CDR3 is 17 residues. The V gene's germline CDR1 is SGHTA and CDR2 FQGTGA. CDR3 nucleotides: TGTGCCAGCAGTGCATCGAGGGGACAGGGAACCTACAATGAGCAGTTCTTC. This gives the protein CASSASRGQGTYNEQFF. Supplemented by reference TRBV7-3 and TRBJ2-1, the full variable domain reads GAGVSQTPSNKVTEKGKYVELRCDPISGHTALYWYRQSLGQGPEFLIYFQGTGAADDSGLPNDRFFAVRPEGSVSTLKIQRTERGDSAVYLCASSASRGQGTYNEQFFGPGTRLTVL.

The chain carries TRBV12-3 or TRBV12-4 and TRBJ2-5; D is perhaps TRBD2 (6 bases). V was pared by 8 bases and J by 2 bases, with 9 bases between. This CDR3 is 12 amino acids long. The CDR3 nucleotides read TGTGCCAGCGGGACTTTGCAAGAGACCCAGTACTTC. Residues: CASGTLQETQYF.

The rearrangement links TRBV12-3 or TRBV12-4 to TRBJ2-1, with 8 bases aligning to TRBD2. After removal of 7 bases from V and 8 bases from J, the junction contained 7 bases not matched to a gene. This CDR3 spans 13 amino acids. The CDR3 is CASKTGTRDEQFF. CDR3 nucleotide sequence: TGTGCCAGCAAGACCGGGACTAGGGATGAGCAGTTCTTC.

Turning to this clone: Other DNA sequences in the sample encode the same CDR3. This chain joins TRBV5-1 and TRBJ2-3; 9 bases agree with TRBD2. Germline assignment: CDR1 SGHRS and CDR2 YFSETQ. The CDR3 covers 15 residues. The ends lost 0 bases at V and 3 bases at J; junction bases unmatched: 2. This CDR3 is CASSLGGGATDTQYF. As DNA, the CDR3 is TGCGCCAGCAGCTTGGGCGGGGGGGCGACAGATACGCAGTATTTT.

V is TRBV27 and J is TRBJ2-7; 11 bases map to TRBD2. The CDR3 sequence is 18 residues long. The germline gives CDR1 MNHEY, CDR2 SMNVEV (reference sequence). With V trimmed by 4 bases and J by 1 base, 12 bases remained unmatched. The CDR3 coding sequence is TGTGCCAGCAGTTGGAGGGGTCCGGGACTAGCGGAATCCTACGAGCAGTACTTC. Amino acids: CASSWRGPGLAESYEQYF.

The chain links TRBV5-8 to TRBJ1-2, with a weak D call TRBD1 (6 bases). Per germline, CDR1 SGHTS and CDR2 YDEGEE. This CDR3 region has 14 residues. Trimming removed 0 bases from V and 14 bases from J, with 20 bases in between. The CDR3 bases are TGTGCCAGCAGCTTGGACCCACTTTACAGGGCGAATACCTTC. The encoded protein is CASSLDPLYRANTF.

The V and J genes are TRBV11-3 and TRBJ2-1; D is perhaps TRBD2 (5 bases). The germline gives CDR1 SGHNT, CDR2 YENEEA. V was pared by 5 bases and J by 4 bases, with 18 bases between. The CDR3 covers 16 residues. Written as DNA, the CDR3 is TGTGCCAGCAGCCCAGAGGGTGGACTCGCTTACAATGAGCAGTTCTTC. It specifies CASSPEGGLAYNEQFF.

This chain connects TRBV5-1 to TRBJ2-2, with 14 nucleotides matching TRBD2. V shed 4 bases, J shed 5 bases, and the junction held 10 bases outside the gene matches. CDR3 length: 18 amino acids. From germline, CDR1 is SGHRS and CDR2 YFSETQ. The CDR3 spells CASSDPGLAGGRTGELFF. Written as DNA, the CDR3 is TGCGCCAGCAGCGACCCCGGACTAGCGGGAGGACGAACCGGGGAGCTGTTTTTT.

The chain recombines TRBV7-3 with TRBJ1-1, with TRBD1 as a possible D gene (6 bases). The germline V gene has CDR1 SGHTA and CDR2 FQGTGA. The CDR3 is 13 amino acids. V lost 5 bases to trimming and J lost 1 base, with 8 bases between them. The CDR3 DNA is TGTGCCAGCAGCGGACAGACGAACACTGAAGCTTTCTTT. Translation: CASSGQTNTEAFF. Looking up the rest from reference TRBV7-3 and TRBJ1-1 gives the full variable domain: GAGVSQTPSNKVTEKGKYVELRCDPISGHTALYWYRQSLGQGPEFLIYFQGTGAADDSGLPNDRFFAVRPEGSVSTLKIQRTERGDSAVYLCASSGQTNTEAFFGQGTRLTVV.